This TCR beta chain emerged from a study of T cells in Graves' hyperthyroidism and ophthalmopathy. Amplified TCR beta CDR3 regions derived from RNA transcripts. In the first-round RT-PCR of the TCR CDR3, the HTBI primer set was used. TCRdb independently ran MiXCR on the multiplex PCR reads; one entry per CDR3 protein. The sample comprises about 840,000 distinct CDR3 sequences, about two fifths of which are singletons, and 8.9% rests with the top ten. Study results and limitations: Blood samples included most of the expanded thyroid clonotypes exceeding 0.001.

About this clonotype: The antigen remains undetermined.

Stability of Graves' hyperthyroidism was defined as absent ophthalmopathy progression within 18 months. Any patient presenting with uncontrolled infection, other autoimmune disease, pregnancy or lactation was left out. Over 9 ml of fresh peripheral blood supplied the PBMCs. Sequences were obtained from blood. The clonotype was recovered from a young man with Graves' hyperthyroidism.

CDR3 residues: CASSGGRQDEAFF. The CDR3, as DNA: TGTGCCAGCAGCGGGGGTCGCCAAGATGAAGCTTTCTTT. V gene TRBV7-8 combines with J gene TRBJ1-1, with D possibly matching TRBD1 (5 bases). The CDR3 spans 13 residues. Trimming stripped 5 bases from V and 7 bases from J, with 14 bases between. In germline, CDR1 is SGHVS, CDR2 FQNEAQ.